One sample yielded the 2 T cell receptor beta chains listed below, sequenced in a study of blood T cell repertoires in COVID-19. Some clones are missing from TCRdb's copy, which holds only in-frame ones; the method was immunoSEQ multiplex PCR. The data show roughly 200,000 clones, around 85% seen once. The sample was peripheral blood. The source is a man in his forties or fifties who had recovered from COVID-19.

The count of this clone is one. This chain connects TRBV28 to TRBJ2-1; 7 bases are a match to TRBD2. The ends lost 2 bases at V and 0 bases at J; junction bases unmatched: 4. The CDR3 has 16 residues. From germline, CDR1 is MDHEN and CDR2 SYDVKM. CDR3: CASSLRGGSSYNEQFF. The CDR3 DNA is TGTGCCAGCAGTTTAAGAGGCGGGAGCTCCTACAATGAGCAGTTCTTC.

The table lists this clone with a count of one. CDR3 nucleotides: TGTGCCAGCAGCCCCAGGGTATCAGACTCACCCCTCCACTTT. Encoded protein: CASSPRVSDSPLHF. The chain is built from TRBV9 and TRBJ1-6, with a weak D call TRBD1 (5 bases). V was cut by 4 bases and J by 10 bases, with 15 bases left in between. The germline CDR1 and CDR2 sequences are SGDLS and YYNGEE. The CDR3 runs 14 residues.